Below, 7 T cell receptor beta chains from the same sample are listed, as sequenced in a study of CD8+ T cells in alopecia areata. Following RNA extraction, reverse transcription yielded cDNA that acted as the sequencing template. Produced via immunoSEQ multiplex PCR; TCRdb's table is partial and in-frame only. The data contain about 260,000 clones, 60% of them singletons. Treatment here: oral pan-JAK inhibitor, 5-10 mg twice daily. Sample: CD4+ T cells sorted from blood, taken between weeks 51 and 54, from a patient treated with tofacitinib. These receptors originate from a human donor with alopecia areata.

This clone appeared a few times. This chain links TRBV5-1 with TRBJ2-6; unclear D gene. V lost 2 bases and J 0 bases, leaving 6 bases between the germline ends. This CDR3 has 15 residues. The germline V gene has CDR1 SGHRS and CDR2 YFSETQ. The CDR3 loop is CASSLTSSGANVLTF. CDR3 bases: TGCGCCAGCAGCTTAACGTCCTCTGGGGCCAACGTCCTGACTTTC.

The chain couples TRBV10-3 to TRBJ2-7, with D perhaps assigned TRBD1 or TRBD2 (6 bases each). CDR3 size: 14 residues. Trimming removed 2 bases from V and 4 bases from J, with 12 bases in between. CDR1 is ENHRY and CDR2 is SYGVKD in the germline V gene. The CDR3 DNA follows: TGTGCCATCAGTGAGCTTACGGGGGCATACGAGCAGTACTTC. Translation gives CAISELTGAYEQYF.

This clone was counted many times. CDR3 sequence (DNA): TGTGCCAGCAGGGCAGGAGAATGGGGCTACACCTTC. It encodes CASRAGEWGYTF. The chain couples TRBV25-1 to TRBJ1-2; D is undetermined. The CDR3 runs to 12 residues. Per germline, CDR1 MGHDK and CDR2 SYGVNS. V was pared by 6 bases and J by 8 bases, with 13 bases between.

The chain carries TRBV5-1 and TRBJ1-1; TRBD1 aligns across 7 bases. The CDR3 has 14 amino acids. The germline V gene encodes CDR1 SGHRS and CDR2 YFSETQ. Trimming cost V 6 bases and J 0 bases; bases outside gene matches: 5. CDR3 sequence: CASTRQGLNTEAFF. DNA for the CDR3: TGCGCCAGCACGAGACAGGGACTGAACACTGAAGCTTTCTTT. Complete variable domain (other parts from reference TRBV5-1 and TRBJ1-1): KAGVTQTPRYLIKTRGQQVTLSCSPISGHRSVSWYQQTPGQGLQFLFEYFSETQRNKGNFPGRFSGRQFSNSRSEMNVSTLELGDSALYLCASTRQGLNTEAFFGQGTRLTVV.

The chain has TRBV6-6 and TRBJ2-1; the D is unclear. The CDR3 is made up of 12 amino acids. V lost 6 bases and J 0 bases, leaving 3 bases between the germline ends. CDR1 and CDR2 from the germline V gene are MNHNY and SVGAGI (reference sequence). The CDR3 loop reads CASRSSYNEQFF. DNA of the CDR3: TGTGCCAGCAGGAGCTCCTACAATGAGCAGTTCTTC.

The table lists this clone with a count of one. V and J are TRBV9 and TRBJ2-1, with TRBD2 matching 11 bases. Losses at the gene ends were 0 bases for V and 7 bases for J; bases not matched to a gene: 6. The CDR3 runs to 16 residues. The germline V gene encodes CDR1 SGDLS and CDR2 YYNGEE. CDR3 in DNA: TGTGCCAGCAGCGTAGCCCCGGGACTAGCGGCGAATGAGCAGTTCTTC. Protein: CASSVAPGLAANEQFF.

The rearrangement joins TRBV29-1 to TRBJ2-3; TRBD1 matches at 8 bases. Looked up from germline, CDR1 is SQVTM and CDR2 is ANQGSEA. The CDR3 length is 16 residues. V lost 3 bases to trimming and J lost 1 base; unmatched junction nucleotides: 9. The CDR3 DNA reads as TGCAGCGTTGAGGGGATCAGGGGGCTAGGCACAGATACGCAGTATTTT. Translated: CSVEGIRGLGTDTQYF.